This TCR beta chain was sequenced for a study of T cells in Graves' hyperthyroidism and ophthalmopathy. Study-wide points: Within blood appeared most thyroid clonotypes that had expanded above 0.001.

This clonotype was recorded at least ten times. Its antigen is currently unknown. From RNA transcripts, TCR beta CDR3 regions were amplified. The TCR CDR3 was amplified in a first-round RT-PCR using the HTBI primer set. One entry per CDR3 protein, called by TCRdb with MiXCR from the multiplex PCR reads. The sample includes 700,000 or so distinct CDR3 sequences, roughly 15% of them seen just once. This CDR3 has 16 amino acids. The germline V gene has CDR1 LGHNT and CDR2 FRNRAP. The V end was cut by 0 bases, the J end by 4 bases, with 15 bases between. V is TRBV12-5 and J is TRBJ1-2; TRBD1 is a possible D gene (6 bases). The receptor was isolated from a young man with Graves' hyperthyroidism. Input material: blood. The CDR3 coding sequence is TGTGCTAGTGGTTTGGTGGTGAGAGGACAGTTCTATGGCTACACCTTC. It specifies CASGLVVRGQFYGYTF.